Each of the 28 T cell receptor beta chains below was sequenced from the same sample in a study of cytomegalovirus exposure and HLA in healthy donors. The PCR made use of 60 Vbeta and 13 Jbeta primers. Data came from immunoSEQ multiplex PCR; TCRdb stores just in-frame clones and leaves some out. The sample holds about 170,000 clones; roughly 80% are singletons and the top ten take less than 1.6%. Sequenced input: PBMCs. The receptors were sampled from a girl between 10 and 17 years old in good health and CMV-seropositive.

The chain has TRBV19 and TRBJ1-5; 9 positions match TRBD1. The germline V gene encodes CDR1 LNHDA and CDR2 SQIVND (reference sequence). Germline trimming cut 4 bases from V and 5 bases from J; bases unmatched to any gene: 3. CDR3 size: 14 residues. This CDR3 is CASSRGQGDQPQHF. DNA of the CDR3: TGTGCCAGTAGTAGGGGACAGGGTGATCAGCCCCAGCATTTT.

The chain recombines TRBV7-3 with TRBJ2-1; D is unresolved. Germline CDR1 reads SGHTA; CDR2 reads FQGTGA. The CDR3 spans 15 residues. Trimming cost V 4 bases and J 6 bases, with 16 bases left between them. The CDR3 is CASSYRSSPGNEQFF. CDR3 sequence (DNA): TGTGCCAGCAGCTACCGGTCAAGCCCGGGCAATGAGCAGTTCTTC.

The chain is built from TRBV5-4 and TRBJ2-5; tentative D call: TRBD2 (7 bases). The germline gives CDR1 SGHNT, CDR2 YYREEE (reference sequence). CDR3 length: 13 residues. V was clipped by 6 bases and J by 5 bases, with 14 bases between them. CDR3: CASKGGAAETQYF. CDR3 DNA sequence: TGTGCCAGCAAAGGGGGGGCCGCGGAGACCCAGTACTTC.

This clone is a singleton in its sample. The rearrangement joins TRBV6-4 to TRBJ1-5, with a tentative D call TRBD1 (6 bases). Trimming took 9 bases from V and 4 from J, leaving 13 bases between them. This CDR3 spans 13 amino acids. Germline assignment: CDR1 MRHNA and CDR2 SNTAGT. CDR3 region: CARGQHLNQPQHF. CDR3 in DNA: TGTGCCAGAGGACAGCACTTAAATCAGCCCCAGCATTTT.

CDR3 sequence reads: CASSGLAENTGELFF. DNA for the CDR3: TGCGCCAGCTCGGGACTAGCGGAGAACACCGGGGAGCTGTTTTTT. The chain recombines TRBV5-1 with TRBJ2-2; 11 bases fit TRBD2. This CDR3 comprises 15 residues. V trimming: 7 bases; J trimming: 1 base; junction bases outside the gene matches: 3. CDR1 and CDR2 (germline): SGHRS, YFSETQ.

This rearrangement joins TRBV6-6 to TRBJ2-1, with 10 bases that match TRBD1. V dropped 6 bases and J dropped 6; count of bases not matched to a gene: 2. The length of the CDR3 is 13 residues. Germline values: CDR1 MNHNY, CDR2 SVGAGI (reference sequence). CDR3 region: CASRTGGSNEQFF. CDR3 nucleotides: TGTGCCAGCAGGACAGGGGGCTCCAATGAGCAGTTCTTC.

The V call is TRBV5-1, the J call TRBJ2-2; TRBD2 matches 7 bases. This CDR3 spans 16 amino acids. CDR1 is SGHRS and CDR2 is YFSETQ in the germline V gene. The junction had 3 bases not matched to a gene; V was cut back by 1 base and J by 0 bases. CDR3 sequence (DNA): TGCGCCAGCAGCTTGTGGGCGGGGGCGAACACCGGGGAGCTGTTTTTT. This encodes CASSLWAGANTGELFF.

This clone was counted between two and nine times. This same CDR3 is encoded by further DNA sequences in the sample. The chain joins TRBV7-3 to TRBJ1-1; D uncertain. V was cut by 0 bases and J by 1 base, with 3 bases left in between. Looked up from germline, CDR1 is SGHTA and CDR2 is FQGTGA. The CDR3 is 13 residues long. The CDR3 sequence is CASSLTGNTEAFF. In nucleotides, the CDR3 is TGTGCCAGCAGCTTAACCGGGAACACTGAAGCTTTCTTT.

The chain couples TRBV7-9 to TRBJ2-1, with 10 bases identical to TRBD2. This CDR3 region has 15 residues. Germline V gene data show CDR1 as SEHNR and CDR2 as FQNEAQ (reference sequence). V lost 5 bases, J lost 6 bases, and 7 bases stayed unmatched. CDR3 sequence: CASSHHTSGINEQFF. The CDR3, as DNA: TGTGCCAGCAGCCACCACACTAGCGGGATCAATGAGCAGTTCTTC.

This clone showed up just once. This rearrangement joins TRBV9 to TRBJ2-3; TRBD2 aligns across 13 bases. The length of the CDR3 is 16 residues. Trimming removed 6 bases from V and 6 bases from J; junction bases left unmatched: 10. Germline assignment: CDR1 SGDLS and CDR2 YYNGEE. CDR3 loop: CASTFGTSGNGDTQYF. Written as DNA, the CDR3 is TGTGCCAGCACCTTCGGGACTAGCGGGAATGGGGATACGCAGTATTTT.

The table lists this clone with a count of one. This chain connects TRBV28 to TRBJ1-2, with 8 bases matching TRBD1. Germline CDR1 MDHEN, CDR2 SYDVKM. The length of the CDR3 is 15 residues. Unmatched junction bases numbered 5, after V lost 1 base and J lost 4 bases. This chain's CDR3 is CASSLSGGGSYGYTF. The CDR3 DNA follows: TGTGCCAGCAGTTTATCAGGGGGCGGGAGCTATGGCTACACCTTC.

The chain carries TRBV11-2 and TRBJ2-5, with D unresolved. CDR1 is SGHAT, CDR2 FQNNGV, per germline. The CDR3 is 15 residues long. Trimming removed 5 bases at V and 2 bases at J, with 15 bases between. CDR3 nucleotides: TGTGCCAGCAGCACGGCGCCTAGAGCTCAAGAGACCCAGTACTTC. Protein product: CASSTAPRAQETQYF.

The V gene is TRBV7-8, the J gene TRBJ2-5; D might be TRBD1 (6 bases). This CDR3 spans 14 amino acids. CDR1 SGHVS and CDR2 FQNEAQ come from the germline V gene. V dropped 0 bases and J dropped 5 bases, with 10 bases sitting between them. The CDR3 reads CASSLAGTRETQYF. The CDR3 DNA reads TGTGCCAGCAGCTTAGCTGGGACAAGGGAGACCCAGTACTTC. Full variable domain (missing parts from reference TRBV7-8 and TRBJ2-5): GAGVSQSPRYKVAKRGQDVALRCDPISGHVSLFWYQQALGQGPEFLTYFQNEAQLDKSGLPSDRFFAERPEGSVSTLKIQRTQQEDSAVYLCASSLAGTRETQYFGPGTRLLVL.

This clone appeared once. V is TRBV30 and J is TRBJ2-1, with 11 bases lining up with TRBD2. With V trimmed by 5 bases and J by 6 bases, 9 bases remained unmatched. In germline, CDR1 is GTSNPN, CDR2 SVGIG (reference sequence). The CDR3 loop spans 15 amino acids. The CDR3 DNA is TGTGCCTGGGACCTGGGACTAGCGGAACCCAATGAGCAGTTCTTC. Translating gives CAWDLGLAEPNEQFF.

The chain carries TRBV9 and TRBJ2-3; 7 nucleotides line up with TRBD2. Germline loops: CDR1 SGDLS, CDR2 YYNGEE. V lost 2 bases to trimming and J lost 2 bases; unmatched junction nucleotides: 5. This CDR3 region has 15 residues. The CDR3, as DNA: TGTGCCAGCAGCGTTCGGGACTACCCCACAGATACGCAGTATTTT. This translates into CASSVRDYPTDTQYF.

The rearrangement joins TRBV28 to TRBJ2-7, with 9 nucleotides matching TRBD1. The junction had 9 bases not matched to a gene; V was cut back by 3 bases and J by 6 bases. Germline CDR1 reads MDHEN; CDR2 reads SYDVKM. This CDR3 has 15 amino acids. Written as DNA, the CDR3 is TGTGCCAGCAGTTTCCCCGGGACAGGGTTGGGCGAGCAGTACTTC. This codes for CASSFPGTGLGEQYF.

The chain joins TRBV6-6 to TRBJ2-7, with 8 bases lining up with TRBD1. CDR3 length equals 15 residues. V shed 1 base and J 5 bases; nucleotides not matched to a gene: 7. In germline, CDR1 is MNHNY, CDR2 SVGAGI (reference sequence). CDR3 coding DNA: TGTGCCAGCAGTTACTGGGGGCAGGGGGCCGACGAGCAGTACTTC. It encodes CASSYWGQGADEQYF.

The chain uses TRBV7-3 and TRBJ2-1, with 7 positions matching TRBD2. Per germline, CDR1 SGHTA and CDR2 FQGTGA. This CDR3 has 15 residues. Losses at the gene ends were 1 base for V and 3 bases for J; bases not matched to a gene: 3. This CDR3 reads CASSLIGGSYNEQFF. CDR3 coding DNA: TGTGCCAGCAGCTTAATTGGCGGGAGCTACAATGAGCAGTTCTTC.

This chain uses TRBV6-6 with TRBJ2-5; possible D gene TRBD2, 6 bases. Trimming left V 4 bases short and J 4 bases short, with 13 bases between. Per germline, CDR1 MNHNY and CDR2 SVGAGI (reference sequence). CDR3 length: 14 amino acids. The CDR3 protein is CASSSPGGIETQYF. DNA for the CDR3: TGTGCCAGCAGTTCCCCTGGCGGGATAGAGACCCAGTACTTC.

This chain uses TRBV7-9 with TRBJ1-1, with D unclear. The V end lost 2 bases, the J end lost 1 base, and 11 bases lay between the germline ends. In germline, CDR1 is SEHNR, CDR2 FQNEAQ (reference sequence). The length of the CDR3 is 15 residues. DNA for the CDR3: TGTGCCAGCAGCTTACTGGAGGGAGGGAACACTGAAGCTTTCTTT. Its translation: CASSLLEGGNTEAFF.

This chain uses TRBV7-9 with TRBJ2-7; 7 bases agree with TRBD1. Germline V gene lookup returns CDR1 SEHNR and CDR2 FQNEAQ (reference sequence). J was trimmed by 1 base and V by 1 base; bases with no gene match: 7. The CDR3 consists of 16 residues. CDR3 residues: CASSLGSGTASYEQYF. The CDR3 coding sequence is TGTGCCAGCAGCTTAGGATCCGGGACAGCTTCCTACGAGCAGTACTTC.

The chain is built from TRBV5-1 and TRBJ2-7; TRBD1 matches at 8 bases. The trim removed 4 bases at V and 5 bases at J, leaving 14 bases unmatched. This CDR3 has 16 amino acids. Looked up from germline, CDR1 is SGHRS and CDR2 is YFSETQ. This chain's CDR3 is CASSHALDRASDEQYF. CDR3 nucleotides: TGCGCCAGCAGCCATGCCTTGGACAGGGCCAGCGACGAGCAGTACTTC.

This chain uses TRBV4-2 with TRBJ2-7; tentatively, D is TRBD2 (5 bases). Germline V gene lookup returns CDR1 LGHNA and CDR2 YNFKEQ. The CDR3 length is 15 residues. The germline V and J ends were trimmed by 0 bases and 4 bases, with 13 bases remaining between them. Here the CDR3 reads CASSQEEQRNYEQYF. DNA for the CDR3: TGTGCCAGCAGCCAAGAGGAGCAGCGGAATTACGAGCAGTACTTC.

This clone was counted only a few times. The chain combines TRBV11-2 with TRBJ2-3, with D possibly being TRBD1 (6 bases). The germline V gene encodes CDR1 SGHAT and CDR2 FQNNGV. The CDR3 is made up of 16 amino acids. V was clipped by 0 bases and J by 5 bases, with 15 bases between them. Here the CDR3 DNA reads TGTGCCAGCAGCTTAGAGCTGGGGGCGCTTCAAGATACGCAGTATTTT. Protein sequence: CASSLELGALQDTQYF.

The V call is TRBV2, the J call TRBJ2-5; 8 nucleotides line up with TRBD1. The junction had 5 bases not matched to a gene; V was cut back by 1 base and J by 7 bases. From germline, CDR1 is SNHLY and CDR2 FYNNEI. This CDR3 comprises 14 residues. CDR3 residues: CASSEVGTGMTQYF. The CDR3 bases are TGTGCCAGCAGTGAAGTTGGGACAGGCATGACCCAGTACTTC.

The genes are TRBV10-1 and TRBJ2-3, with D perhaps TRBD2 (5 bases). CDR3 length equals 14 residues. The V end lost 3 bases, the J end lost 0 bases, and 7 bases lay between the germline ends. Germline V gene sequence: CDR1 WNHNN, CDR2 SYGVQD (reference sequence). CDR3 in amino acids: CASSEAVSTDTQYF. CDR3 DNA sequence: TGCGCCAGCAGTGAAGCGGTGAGCACAGATACGCAGTATTTT.

J is TRBJ1-2 and V is TRBV10-3; TRBD1 matches 7 bases. Germline V lookup: CDR1 ENHRY, CDR2 SYGVKD. The CDR3 contains 12 residues. V lost 7 bases to trimming and J lost 3 bases; unmatched junction nucleotides: 2. The CDR3 coding sequence is TGTGCCATCAACACAGGGGACTATGGCTACACCTTC. Amino acids: CAINTGDYGYTF.

J is TRBJ1-4 and V is TRBV5-8; D might be TRBD1 (5 bases). CDR1 is SGHTS, CDR2 YDEGEE, per germline. V was pared by 2 bases and J by 4 bases, with 12 bases between. The length of the CDR3 is 15 residues. The CDR3 DNA follows: TGTGCCAGCAGCTTTGACATGGGGGGTAATGAAAAACTGTTTTTT. It is translated as CASSFDMGGNEKLFF.